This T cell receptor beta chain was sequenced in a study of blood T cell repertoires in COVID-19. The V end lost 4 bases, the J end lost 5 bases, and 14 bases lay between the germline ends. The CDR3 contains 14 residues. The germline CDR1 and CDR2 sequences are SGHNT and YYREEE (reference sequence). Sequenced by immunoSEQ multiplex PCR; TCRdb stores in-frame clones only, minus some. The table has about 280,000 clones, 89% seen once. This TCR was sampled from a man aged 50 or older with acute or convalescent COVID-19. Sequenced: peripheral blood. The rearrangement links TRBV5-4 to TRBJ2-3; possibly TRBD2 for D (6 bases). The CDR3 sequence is CASSPPGGRDTQYF. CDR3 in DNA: TGTGCCAGCAGCCCGCCTGGGGGGAGAGATACGCAGTATTTT. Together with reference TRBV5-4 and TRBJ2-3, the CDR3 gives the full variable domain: ETGVTQSPTHLIKTRGQQVTLRCSSQSGHNTVSWYQQALGQGPQFIFQYYREEENGRGNFPPRFSGLQFPNYSSELNVNALELDDSALYLCASSPPGGRDTQYFGPGTRLTVL.